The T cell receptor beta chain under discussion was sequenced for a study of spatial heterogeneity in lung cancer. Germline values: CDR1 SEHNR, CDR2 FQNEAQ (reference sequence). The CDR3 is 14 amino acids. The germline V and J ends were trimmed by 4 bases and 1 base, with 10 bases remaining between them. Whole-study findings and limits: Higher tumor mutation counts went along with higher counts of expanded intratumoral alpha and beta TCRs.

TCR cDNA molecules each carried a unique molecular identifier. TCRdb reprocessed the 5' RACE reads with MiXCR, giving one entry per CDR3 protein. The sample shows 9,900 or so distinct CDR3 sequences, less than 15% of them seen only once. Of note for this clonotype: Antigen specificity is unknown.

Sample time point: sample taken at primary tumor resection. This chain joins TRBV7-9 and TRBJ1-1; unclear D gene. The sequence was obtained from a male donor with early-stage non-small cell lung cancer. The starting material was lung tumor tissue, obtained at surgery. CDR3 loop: CASSSEVSNTEAFF. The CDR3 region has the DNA TGTGCCAGCAGCTCGGAGGTTTCGAACACTGAAGCTTTCTTT.